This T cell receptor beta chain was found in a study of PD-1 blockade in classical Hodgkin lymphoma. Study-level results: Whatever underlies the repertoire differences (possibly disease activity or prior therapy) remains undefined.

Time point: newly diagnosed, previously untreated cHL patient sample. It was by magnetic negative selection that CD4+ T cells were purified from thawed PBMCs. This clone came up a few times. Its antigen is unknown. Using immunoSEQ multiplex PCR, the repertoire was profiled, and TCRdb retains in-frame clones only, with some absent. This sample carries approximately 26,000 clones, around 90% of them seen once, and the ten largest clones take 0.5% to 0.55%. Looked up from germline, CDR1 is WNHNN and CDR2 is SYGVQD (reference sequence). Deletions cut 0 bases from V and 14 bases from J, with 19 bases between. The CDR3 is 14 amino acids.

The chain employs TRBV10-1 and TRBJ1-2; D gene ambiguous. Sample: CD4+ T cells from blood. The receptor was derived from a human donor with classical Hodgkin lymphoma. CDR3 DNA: TGCGCCAGCAGTGAGTCGGACGGGTTATGGCTAAGGACCTTC. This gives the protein CASSESDGLWLRTF.